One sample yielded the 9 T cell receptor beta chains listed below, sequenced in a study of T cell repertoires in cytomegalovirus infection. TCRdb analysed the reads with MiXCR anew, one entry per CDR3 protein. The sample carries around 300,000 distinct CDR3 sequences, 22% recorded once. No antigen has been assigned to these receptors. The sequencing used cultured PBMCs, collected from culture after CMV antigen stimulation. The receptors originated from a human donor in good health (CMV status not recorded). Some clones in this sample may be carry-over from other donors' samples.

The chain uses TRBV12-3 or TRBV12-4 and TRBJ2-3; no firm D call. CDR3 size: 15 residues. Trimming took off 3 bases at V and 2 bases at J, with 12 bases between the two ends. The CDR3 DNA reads TGTGCCAGCAGTTTTTTACTAAAAGTCACAGATACGCAGTATTTT. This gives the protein CASSFLLKVTDTQYF.

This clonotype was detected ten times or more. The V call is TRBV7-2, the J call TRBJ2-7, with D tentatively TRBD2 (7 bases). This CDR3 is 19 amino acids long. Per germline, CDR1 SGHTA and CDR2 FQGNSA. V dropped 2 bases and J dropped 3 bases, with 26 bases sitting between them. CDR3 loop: CASSLLGVGRWGQNYEQYF. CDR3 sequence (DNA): TGTGCCAGCAGCTTACTCGGGGTCGGGAGGTGGGGGCAGAACTACGAGCAGTACTTC.

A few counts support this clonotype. For the CDR3, the DNA is TGTGCCAGCAGTGAATATCACGGCGGTAGCGCTGAAGCTTTCTTT. It translates to CASSEYHGGSAEAFF. The chain joins TRBV6-1 to TRBJ1-1; D ambiguous. The V end was cut by 2 bases, the J end by 6 bases, with 16 bases between. The length of the CDR3 is 15 residues. Germline V gene data show CDR1 as MNHNS and CDR2 as SASEGT.

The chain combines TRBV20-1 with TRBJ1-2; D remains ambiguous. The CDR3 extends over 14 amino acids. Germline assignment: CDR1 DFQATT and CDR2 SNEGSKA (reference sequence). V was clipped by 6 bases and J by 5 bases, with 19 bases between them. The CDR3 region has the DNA TGCAGTGCCTCCTTGGACGGCCCTGGATATGGCTACACCTTC. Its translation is CSASLDGPGYGYTF.

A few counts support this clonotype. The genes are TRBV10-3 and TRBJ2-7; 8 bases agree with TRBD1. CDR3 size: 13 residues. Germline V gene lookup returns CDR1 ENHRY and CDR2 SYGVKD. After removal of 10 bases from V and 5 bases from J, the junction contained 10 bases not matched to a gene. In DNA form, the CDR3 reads TGTGCCACCCTGGACAGGGCCTTCAACGAGCAGTACTTC. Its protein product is CATLDRAFNEQYF.

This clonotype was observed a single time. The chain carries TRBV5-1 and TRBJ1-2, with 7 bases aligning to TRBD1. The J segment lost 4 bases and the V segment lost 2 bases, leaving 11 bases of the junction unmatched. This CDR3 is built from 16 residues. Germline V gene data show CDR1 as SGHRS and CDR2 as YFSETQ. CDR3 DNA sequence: TGCGCCAGCAGCTTAACAGACAGGGTGGAAATCTATGGCTACACCTTC. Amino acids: CASSLTDRVEIYGYTF. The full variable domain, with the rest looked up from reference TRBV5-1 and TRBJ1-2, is KAGVTQTPRYLIKTRGQQVTLSCSPISGHRSVSWYQQTPGQGLQFLFEYFSETQRNKGNFPGRFSGRQFSNSRSEMNVSTLELGDSALYLCASSLTDRVEIYGYTFGSGTRLTVV.

CDR3 in DNA: TGTGCCAGCAGCTCCCGTAGGGGACTAGCAGAGAGGCCCAATGAGCAGTTCTTC. The encoded protein is CASSSRRGLAERPNEQFF. The chain combines TRBV7-2 with TRBJ2-1, with 9 bases that match TRBD2. The V and J ends lost 4 bases and 6 bases, in that order; junction bases with no gene match: 16. Germline V CDR1 and CDR2: SGHTA, FQGNSA. This CDR3 is built from 18 residues. Full variable domain (outside the CDR3, taken from reference TRBV7-2 and TRBJ2-1): GAGVSQSPSNKVTEKGKDVELRCDPISGHTALYWYRQSLGQGLEFLIYFQGNSAPDKSGLPSDRFSAERTGGSVSTLTIQRTQQEDSAVYLCASSSRRGLAERPNEQFFGPGTRLTVL.

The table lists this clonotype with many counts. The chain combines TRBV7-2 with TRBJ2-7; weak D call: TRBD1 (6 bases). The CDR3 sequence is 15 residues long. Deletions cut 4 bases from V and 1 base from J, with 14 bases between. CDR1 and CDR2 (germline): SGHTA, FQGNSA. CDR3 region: CASSSNRVSSYEQYF. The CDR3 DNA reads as TGTGCCAGCAGCTCTAACAGGGTCTCGTCCTACGAGCAGTACTTC.

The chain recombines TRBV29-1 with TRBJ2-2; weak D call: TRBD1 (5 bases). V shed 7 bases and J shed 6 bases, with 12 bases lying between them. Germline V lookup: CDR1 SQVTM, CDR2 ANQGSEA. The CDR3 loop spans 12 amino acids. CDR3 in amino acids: CSAGPGPGELFF. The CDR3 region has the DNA TGCAGCGCCGGCCCAGGGCCCGGGGAGCTGTTTTTT.